Listed below are T cell receptor beta chains from one sample, sequenced in a study of T cell responses to AZD1222 COVID-19 vaccine. TCRdb's copy holds only in-frame clones and misses some; the assay was immunoSEQ multiplex PCR. The profile shows roughly 150,000 clones, about nine tenths of them singletons. The input for sequencing was peripheral blood, taken 28 days after the second AZD1222 dose. Receptors were obtained from an adult who received the AZD1222 COVID-19 vaccine. Both conserved end residues are part of each CDR3. A D gene is named only where the DNA matches it firmly.

cdr3_aa	d_call	v_call	j_call
CASSLRSVTATLYTF	.	TRBV13	TRBJ1-2
CASSSTGQGYTF	TRBD1	TRBV5-4	TRBJ1-2
CASSLARSGYTF	.	TRBV5-8	TRBJ1-2
CASSYRVSGWQPQHF	.	TRBV5-6	TRBJ1-5
CASNFGGGNEQFF	.	TRBV5-1	TRBJ2-1
CASSPGNTNLRYGYTF	.	TRBV3-1/TRBV3-2	TRBJ1-2
CASSLDLAGGTDTQYF	TRBD2	TRBV28	TRBJ2-3
CATSDFGGGTGELFF	TRBD2	TRBV24-1	TRBJ2-2
CASSRMGYGYTF	.	TRBV28	TRBJ1-2
CASSQGAGTANEKLFF	TRBD1	TRBV4-2	TRBJ1-4
CASSPLGQSPEAFF	.	TRBV27	TRBJ1-1
CASSHLDNTEAFF	.	TRBV3-1/TRBV3-2	TRBJ1-1
CASSVALAGEWDEQFF	.	TRBV9	TRBJ2-1
CASSLQSSEKLFF	.	TRBV11-2	TRBJ1-4
CASSLQGSLNEQFF	.	TRBV5-1	TRBJ2-1
CASGQVNYEQYF	TRBD1	TRBV28	TRBJ2-7
CAISDQVSYSNQPQHF	.	TRBV10-3	TRBJ1-5
CASSLNNVEAFF	.	TRBV19	TRBJ1-1
CASSRIPGLATDTQYF	.	TRBV4-1	TRBJ2-3
CSVEGDREGEQFF	TRBD1	TRBV29-1	TRBJ2-1
CASSNRGSGVGRNEQYF	TRBD1	TRBV19	TRBJ2-7
CASWDRGGTEAFF	TRBD1	TRBV27	TRBJ1-1
CASSLYQGGNTEAFF	TRBD1	TRBV11-2	TRBJ1-1
CASSSDPGYEQYF	.	TRBV19	TRBJ2-7
CSARSYNEQFF	.	TRBV20-1	TRBJ2-1
CAISESRGTDGYTF	.	TRBV10-3	TRBJ1-2
CASSLSSGAPNYGYTF	.	TRBV27	TRBJ1-2
CASSGDGYNSPLHF	.	TRBV10-2	TRBJ1-6
CASSVGTKLTDTQYF	.	TRBV11-3	TRBJ2-3
CASSFRGGLSGNTIYF	TRBD1	TRBV13	TRBJ1-3
CASSAGQGGFGKLFF	TRBD1	TRBV28	TRBJ1-4
CASGRDRVDYGYTF	TRBD1	TRBV2	TRBJ1-2
CASCPGGTSSYNEQFF	TRBD2	TRBV5-1	TRBJ2-1
CSVESGNTEAFF	.	TRBV29-1	TRBJ1-1
CATSDRAGPLDIQYF	.	TRBV24-1	TRBJ2-4
CASSLVGGQETQYF	.	TRBV5-5	TRBJ2-5
CASSFLAGNPYNEQFF	.	TRBV27	TRBJ2-1
CASSLVGEPQHF	.	TRBV28	TRBJ1-5
CASSQGPRNPEQYF	.	TRBV4-2	TRBJ2-7
CASSVHLYGYTF	.	TRBV2	TRBJ1-2
CSVEFPGVDEQFF	.	TRBV29-1	TRBJ2-1
CASSPFQGAIAEAFF	TRBD1	TRBV18	TRBJ1-1
CASSPRAYNEQFF	.	TRBV18	TRBJ2-1
CASSQGRTGMNHEQFF	TRBD1	TRBV4-2	TRBJ2-1
CASSLTTGQPSYNEQFF	.	TRBV5-1	TRBJ2-1